One T cell receptor (beta chain) is described in this entry. What antigen it recognizes has not been identified. The sample holds no much larger clone one base away, and base qualities are not on file. Systemically healthy Caucasian individuals from Russia, 35 to 40 in total and aged about 6 to 100 years, were included as donors. About 9.6 milliliters of peripheral blood were collected from each donor into EDTA-treated Vacutainer tubes. PBMCs were isolated by Ficoll-Paque density-gradient centrifugation, with at least 7 million obtained per sample. Total RNA, at least 6 micrograms per sample, was extracted from PBMCs with Trizol reagent. For every donor, an aliquot of PBMCs went through flow cytometry to measure the percentages of naive CD45RAhigh/CD27high T cells. The data were obtained in a study of blood T cells in healthy people across ages (dated by TCRdb to the mid-2010s). Regarding the research as a whole: In model experiments, template switching captured about one uniquely barcoded TCR beta cDNA molecule for every two T cells. Donors were grouped into four age groups: young (average 16 years), middle-aged (39), aged (around 60) and long-lived (around 80). To avoid experimental bias, donors of different ages were spread randomly across the sequencing lanes. For two donors (one aged 18 to 30 and one aged 80 or older), the study analyzed two additional independent replicas of 1 million unique cDNA reads from the same blood draw. Age-related changes in TCR beta repertoire diversity were measured in the study by deep sequencing normalized with unique cDNA molecular identifiers.

The method was 5' RACE. Sequencing was performed on an Illumina HiSeq 2500. A second 7 to 11 cycle PCR used a sample-barcoded 5' primer and a J-beta primer mix. A unique molecular identifier was introduced onto each TCR beta cDNA molecule by a template-switch 5' adaptor carrying 12 random nucleotides. Each sample yielded at least 3 million CDR3-containing paired-end reads. First-strand cDNA synthesis was performed from all RNA using the Mint cDNA synthesis kit, with priming by a TRBC-specific oligonucleotide. Following uracil-DNA glycosylase treatment, all cDNA underwent a first 18-cycle PCR with the universal primers M1SS and BC2_uni_R. Per the original workflow: For normalization, 1 million high-quality reads, each with a distinct molecular identifier, were randomly selected from each sample. Reads with shared molecular identifiers were discarded instead of being binned into consensus sequences. MiTCR, with a Q25 quality threshold and the strictest error-elimination algorithm, was used for CDR3 identification, clonotype clustering and error correction. A nonparametric unseen species model with Euler transformation was used to estimate lower-bound total TCR beta diversity. The public reads were run again by TCRdb, first through fastp at Q25 and then through MiXCR, and only productive beta chains were kept. CDR3 protein duplicates are merged, each entry listing the most common genes and DNA. The V and J calls shown here were made by TCRdb, not taken from the authors' results. This sample has about 760,000 distinct CDR3 sequences in its table, and more than 50% of those were observed once. Around 24% of the sample comes from the top ten.

The study at large found these results: Total diversity estimates from one million sequenced T cells were considered lower bounds and underestimates. Observed TCR beta diversity per million T cells fell roughly linearly with age, and a significant reduction was already apparent by age roughly 40. A strong correlation was found between observed TCR beta diversity and the percentage of naive T cells measured by flow cytometry. Compared with the aged group, the long-lived group had more naive CD4+ T cells, fewer expanded clones and increased TCR diversity, suggesting age selection. Bulk unsorted PBMC profiling prevented conclusive comparison of naive and antigen-experienced compartments. The CMV infection status of donors was not known, potentially confounding age-related changes in expanded clonotypes.

CDR1 and CDR2 are drawn from the germline V gene (reference sequence): MNHEY, SMNVEV. The CDR3 runs 15 amino acids, cysteine and phenylalanine included. The CDR3 DNA has 45 bases and is translated from base 1. V ends up 5 bases short and J 3 bases short, with an unmatched junction base count of 8. The source is a middle-aged man in good health. Sequenced sample: blood. The chain is made from TRBV27 and TRBJ2-7, with TRBD1 identical over 9 junction bases. The CDR3 protein sequence reads: CASSPRGQGSYEQYF. The DNA reads TGTGCCAGCAGTCCCAGGGGACAGGGAAGCTACGAGCAGTACTTC.